This is a list of T cell receptor beta chains from one sample in a study of T cell changes during pregnancy in multiple sclerosis. The protocol was immunoSEQ multiplex PCR, while the TCRdb copy is restricted to in-frame clones and leaves out a portion. The table lists fewer than 40,000 clones, 90% of them singletons, with approximately 0.39% in the top ten. Sequenced material: CD4+ T cells from peripheral blood mononuclear cells, taken in the second trimester of pregnancy. The receptors stem from a female donor with multiple sclerosis, enrolled in a pregnancy study. CDR3s include the opening cysteine and the closing phenylalanine or tryptophan.

V	J	CDR3
TRBV6-1	TRBJ1-4	CASSAGPGQTNEKLFF
TRBV13	TRBJ2-6	CASSFTTGMRSGANVLTF
TRBV2	TRBJ1-5	CASSELGQEGQPQHF
TRBV7-2	TRBJ2-1	CASSLIRSGGENEQFF
TRBV11-3	TRBJ2-2	CASSLVARDGELFF
TRBV5-1	TRBJ1-4	CASSLGVDRATVEKLFF
TRBV7-9	TRBJ1-1	CASSPRFIEQGLGTEAFF
TRBV6-5	TRBJ1-5	CASRRQGPSNQPQHF
TRBV19	TRBJ1-1	CASRKITGDTEAFF
TRBV30	TRBJ1-2	CAWSVTGARPYGYTF
TRBV7-2	TRBJ1-5	CASSPQMEQPQHF
TRBV18	TRBJ2-1	CASTPTGNSYNEQFF
TRBV30	TRBJ1-2	CAWSSSRGRGYTF
TRBV2	TRBJ2-6	CASSGTSGTGIVLTF
TRBV5-7	TRBJ1-5	CASSGDRVQPQHF
TRBV30	TRBJ1-3	CAWDSLSGNTIYF
TRBV5-1	TRBJ1-4	CASRPGGEGKLFF
TRBV4-1	TRBJ1-2	CASSQDLGKPSIRANYGYTF
TRBV7-3	TRBJ2-1	CASSYLSGGALRNEQFF